Below, one T cell receptor (beta chain) is given with its context. The CDR3 loop spans 16 amino acids. In germline, CDR1 is SGHRS, CDR2 YFSETQ. V was clipped by 0 bases and J by 3 bases, with 16 bases between them. This entry belongs to a study of T cell changes during pregnancy in multiple sclerosis. Assay: immunoSEQ multiplex PCR; the TCRdb copy retains only in-frame clones and omits some. The profile shows under 70,000 clones, 91% of them singletons. Sequencing was performed on peripheral blood, taken in the third trimester of pregnancy. The V call is TRBV5-1, the J call TRBJ2-7; TRBD2 might be the D (6 bases). The TCR originated in a female donor in good health, enrolled as a control in a pregnancy study. The DNA for the CDR3 is TGCGCCAGCAGCTTGGGGAATAGCGGCCCCTTCTACGAGCAGTACTTC. Amino acid sequence: CASSLGNSGPFYEQYF. Variable domain in full (rest from reference TRBV5-1 and TRBJ2-7): KAGVTQTPRYLIKTRGQQVTLSCSPISGHRSVSWYQQTPGQGLQFLFEYFSETQRNKGNFPGRFSGRQFSNSRSEMNVSTLELGDSALYLCASSLGNSGPFYEQYFGPGTRLTVT.